Listed below are T cell receptor beta chains from one sample, sequenced in a study of blood T cell repertoires in COVID-19. TCRdb's copy holds only in-frame clones and misses some; the assay was immunoSEQ multiplex PCR. The sample lists around 300,000 clones, 88% occurring once. The sample was PBMCs or T cells enriched from blood (not recorded which). Receptors originate from a woman aged 60 to 75 in a cohort exposed to, infected with or recovered from COVID-19 (not recorded which). Both conserved end residues are part of each CDR3. D genes are given only for firm matches. Where a row states a size, it is once, few, many or the class of an expanded clone; other rows omit it.

d_call clone_size j_call v_call cdr3_aa cdr3_nt
TRBD2 once TRBJ2-2 TRBV10-3 CAIGTSDHTGELFF TGTGCCATCGGGACTAGCGATCACACCGGGGAGCTGTTTTTT
TRBD2 - TRBJ2-7 TRBV24-1 CATSDPSGTTYEQYF TGTGCCACCAGTGACCCAAGCGGGACCACCTACGAGCAGTACTTC
- - TRBJ2-2 TRBV11-2 CASSLRGSPPGELFF TGTGCCAGCAGCTTACGAGGGAGCCCTCCCGGGGAGCTGTTTTTT
- - TRBJ1-1 TRBV11-2 CASSLAGVGGLTEAFF TGTGCCAGCAGCTTAGCAGGAGTCGGGGGACTCACTGAAGCTTTCTTT
- - TRBJ1-5 TRBV28 CASSPLGGVWSRSNQPQHF TGTGCCAGCAGTCCCTTAGGGGGGGTATGGTCCAGGAGCAATCAGCCCCAGCATTTT
TRBD1 - TRBJ2-1 TRBV27 CASSLSGTGTNEQFF TGTGCCAGCAGTTTGTCCGGGACAGGGACCAATGAGCAGTTCTTC
TRBD2 - TRBJ2-2 TRBV5-1 CASSSGGLYTGELFF TGCGCCAGCAGCTCGGGGGGGCTCTACACCGGGGAGCTGTTTTTT
TRBD1 once TRBJ1-1 TRBV15 CATSVDRGSTEAFF TGTGCCACCAGCGTGGACAGGGGGAGCACTGAAGCTTTCTTT
TRBD2 - TRBJ2-3 TRBV11-2 CASRGQGLASSTDTQYF TGTGCCAGCAGAGGCCAAGGACTAGCGTCTAGCACAGATACGCAGTATTTT
- once TRBJ1-1 TRBV28 CASSSRGMNTEAFF TGTGCCAGCAGTTCCAGGGGCATGAACACTGAAGCTTTCTTT
- - TRBJ2-7 TRBV2 CASSVSRGGSRSSYEQYF TGTGCCAGCAGTGTGTCCCGCGGGGGCAGCCGGAGCTCCTACGAGCAGTACTTC
TRBD2 - TRBJ2-7 TRBV27 CASSLERGRVSYEQYF TGTGCCAGCAGTTTAGAGCGGGGCAGGGTCTCCTACGAGCAGTACTTC
TRBD1 - TRBJ1-2 TRBV5-4 CASSKDRDGYTF TGTGCCAGCAGCAAGGACAGGGATGGCTACACCTTC
TRBD2 - TRBJ2-7 TRBV7-2 CASSPRGAGGEQYF TGTGCCAGCAGCCCCAGGGGAGCGGGAGGGGAGCAGTACTTC
TRBD1 - TRBJ2-7 TRBV18 CASSRSGQGSPSEQYF TGTGCCAGCTCCCGCTCCGGACAGGGATCACCTAGCGAGCAGTACTTC
TRBD1 - TRBJ2-7 TRBV7-2 CASSLRQGDYEQYF TGTGCCAGCAGCTTGCGGCAGGGGGACTACGAGCAGTACTTC
- - TRBJ1-2 TRBV19 CASSIDRGYGYTF TGTGCCAGTAGTATAGACAGGGGATATGGCTACACCTTC
- once TRBJ1-2 TRBV6-5 CASPGGTGGDYGYTF TGTGCCAGCCCGGGGGGTACGGGAGGTGACTATGGCTACACCTTC
TRBD2 - TRBJ2-2 TRBV7-2 CASSLGGGRASGELFF TGTGCCAGCAGCTTAGGGGGCGGGAGGGCCTCCGGGGAGCTGTTTTTT
TRBD1 - TRBJ1-6 TRBV27 CASSLGQVNSPLHF TGTGCCAGCAGTTTGGGACAGGTTAATTCACCCCTCCACTTT
- - TRBJ1-2 TRBV4-2 CASSPLSGEVGYTF TGTGCCAGCAGCCCCCTCTCCGGGGAGGTTGGCTACACCTTC
TRBD1 - TRBJ1-2 TRBV18 CASNTGGQGYTF TGTGCCAGTAACACCGGGGGACAGGGCTACACCTTC
TRBD2 once TRBJ2-2 TRBV7-2 CASSFGLAGELFF TGTGCCAGCAGTTTCGGACTAGCCGGGGAGCTGTTTTTT
TRBD2 - TRBJ2-7 TRBV5-4 CASRAGLAGGPSYEQYF TGTGCCAGCAGAGCGGGACTAGCGGGAGGGCCGTCCTACGAGCAGTACTTC
- - TRBJ2-2 TRBV3-1/TRBV3-2 CASSQVGGGNGELFF TGTGCCAGCAGCCAAGTGGGAGGAGGGAACGGGGAGCTGTTTTTT
- once TRBJ2-2 TRBV14 CASSQAGIGELFF TGTGCCAGCAGCCAAGCAGGGATTGGGGAGCTGTTTTTT
- - TRBJ1-5 TRBV27 CASSFISQGQTGQPQHF TGTGCCAGCAGTTTTATCTCACAGGGTCAAACGGGCCAGCCCCAGCATTTT
- - TRBJ2-7 TRBV10-3 CAISARTNGNYEQYF TGTGCCATCAGTGCCCGGACAAATGGTAACTACGAGCAGTACTTC
TRBD2 - TRBJ2-1 TRBV4-1 CASSLGLGDNEQFF TGCGCCAGCAGCCTGGGACTAGGGGACAATGAGCAGTTCTTC
TRBD1 - TRBJ1-2 TRBV11-1 CASSLLGQGIYGYTF TGTGCCAGCAGCTTATTGGGACAGGGAATCTATGGCTACACCTTC
TRBD1 - TRBJ1-2 TRBV27 CASSLSGQAAYGYTF TGTGCCAGCAGTTTATCAGGACAGGCGGCCTATGGCTACACCTTC